This T cell receptor beta chain was captured by sequencing in a study of response to subunit inactivated influenza vaccine (dated by TCRdb to between 2017 and 2018). General notes on the study: Deep quantitative T cell receptor repertoire profiling was used in the study to track responses to a trivalent subunit inactivated influenza vaccine.

Sample time point, as interpreted from the label and publication: 45 days after influenza vaccine administration. The CDR1 and CDR2 encoded by the germline V gene (reference sequence) are SEHNR and FQNEAQ. The CDR3 numbers 14 residues from cysteine through phenylalanine. CDR3 DNA only is kept here, 42 bases in frame from base 1. Between the V and J ends, shortened by 4 bases and 0 bases respectively, the junction contains 9 bases. For this clonotype: Its antigen is not yet known. The input lacks base qualities; no much larger clone sits a single base away.

Libraries came from RT-PCR. TCRdb records Illumina HiSeq 2500 as the sequencer. TCRdb trimmed the raw reads at Q25, called clones with MiXCR and kept productive beta chains. A single entry per CDR3 protein holds the most common genes and DNA from its merged rows. The sample yields hundreds of thousands of distinct CDR3 sequences; 13% were counted once. The top ten hold around 13% of the sample. Study-wide conclusions, independent of this receptor: It was suggested by the authors that each seasonal influenza vaccination may recruit only a limited number of new T cells.

The specimen comprised PBMCs from blood, sampled 35 to 45 days after vaccination. The clonotype comes from a man between 45 and 60 years old who received an inactivated influenza vaccine. Donor details come from another sample of the same person, matched by shared clones. Here the chain combines TRBV7-9 and TRBJ2-5, with the D segment possibly TRBD1 or TRBD2, each aligning over 5 bases. The nucleotide sequence is given as TGTGCCAGCAGCTGGGGGAGAGACCAAGAGACCCAGTACTTC. This gives the protein CASSWGRDQETQYF. With the rest looked up from the reference TRBV7-9 and TRBJ2-5 genes rather than sequenced, the full variable domain is DTGVSQNPRHKITKRGQNVTFRCDPISEHNRLYWYRQTLGQGPEFLTYFQNEAQLEKSRLLSDRFSAERPKGSFSTLEIQRTEQGDSAMYLCASSWGRDQETQYFGPGTRLLVL.